The 12 T cell receptor beta chains presented below share a single source sample, sequenced in a study of technical replicates of blood from a few donors. Here immunoSEQ multiplex PCR was the method, and the copy in TCRdb shows in-frame clones only, minus some. The table has around 80,000 clones, around 96% seen once; the top ten hold just over 0.3%. Sequencing was performed on T cells isolated from PBMCs. The source is a human donor in good health.

The chain employs TRBV11-2 and TRBJ2-4; no firm D call. V dropped 1 base and J dropped 7 bases, with 5 bases sitting between them. The CDR3 has 12 amino acids. The germline V gene has CDR1 SGHAT and CDR2 FQNNGV. This CDR3 is CASSLVSNIQYF. CDR3 nucleotides: TGTGCCAGCAGCTTAGTAAGCAACATTCAGTACTTC.

This sequence joins TRBV11-3 and TRBJ1-1; 8 bases fit TRBD1. The CDR3 runs to 15 residues. CDR1 is SGHNT and CDR2 is YENEEA in the germline V gene. The V and J ends lost 5 bases and 1 base, in that order; junction bases with no gene match: 6. CDR3 bases: TGTGCCAGCAGCACAGGGGGACAGCCGAACACTGAAGCTTTCTTT. Protein sequence: CASSTGGQPNTEAFF.

The chain is built from TRBV29-1 and TRBJ2-7; 11 nucleotides agree with TRBD2. Germline lookup yields CDR1 SQVTM and CDR2 ANQGSEA. Trimming cost V 7 bases and J 6 bases; bases outside gene matches: 8. The CDR3 covers 13 residues. CDR3 bases: TGCAGCGCCCAACTAGCGGGAGTGGGCGAGCAGTACTTC. It is translated as CSAQLAGVGEQYF.

The rearrangement joins TRBV7-2 to TRBJ2-7; D may be TRBD1 (5 bases). The CDR3 has 15 amino acids. Trimming pared 3 bases from V and 2 bases from J, leaving 14 bases between. Looked up from germline, CDR1 is SGHTA and CDR2 is FQGNSA. The CDR3 DNA follows: TGTGCCAGCAGCTTCACTACCGACAGAGCCTACGAGCAGTACTTC. This encodes CASSFTTDRAYEQYF.

This clone was counted a single time. The CDR3 DNA is TGTGCCAGCAGTTACTCAGATTTTAGTGAGCTGTTTTTT. Translation: CASSYSDFSELFF. The rearrangement uses TRBV6-5 and TRBJ2-2; D gene unclear. Trimming took 0 bases from V and 11 from J, leaving 10 bases between them. Germline CDR1 is MNHEY and CDR2 is SVGAGI. This CDR3 has 13 amino acids.

This clone was recorded once. The chain employs TRBV6-5 and TRBJ2-1, with D unresolved. V lost 0 bases and J lost 3, with 9 bases in between. CDR3 length equals 15 residues. Germline V lookup: CDR1 MNHEY, CDR2 SVGAGI. Here the CDR3 DNA reads TGTGCCAGCAGTTACTCTGCCTACCTCTACAATGAGCAGTTCTTC. It specifies CASSYSAYLYNEQFF.

This clone was detected a few times. The chain combines TRBV2 with TRBJ2-2; 9 bases line up with TRBD2. Germline V CDR1 and CDR2: SNHLY, FYNNEI. After removal of 8 bases from V and 6 bases from J, the junction contained 4 bases not matched to a gene. The CDR3 runs 13 residues. The CDR3 is CASPSGMPGELFF. As DNA, the CDR3 is TGTGCCAGCCCTAGCGGGATGCCCGGGGAGCTGTTTTTT.

The genes are TRBV9 and TRBJ2-2; 7 nucleotides line up with TRBD1. This CDR3 is 15 amino acids long. J lost 3 bases, V lost 4 bases, and 6 bases had no gene match. Germline CDR1 reads SGDLS; CDR2 reads YYNGEE. The CDR3 region is CASSFRGLDTGELFF. In nucleotides, the CDR3 is TGTGCCAGCAGCTTTAGGGGGCTCGACACCGGGGAGCTGTTTTTT.

The chain links TRBV6-5 to TRBJ2-7, with TRBD1 identical over 9 bases. The V gene's germline CDR1 is MNHEY and CDR2 SVGAGI. The junction had 8 bases not matched to a gene; V was cut back by 8 bases and J by 6 bases. The CDR3 totals 13 residues. The CDR3 nucleotides read TGTGCCAGCGCTGGGACAGGGTTTCGCGAGCAGTACTTC. Translation: CASAGTGFREQYF.

The V and J genes are TRBV28 and TRBJ1-2, with D tentatively TRBD1 (6 bases). The CDR3 sequence is 15 residues long. V dropped 3 bases and J dropped 2 bases, with 13 bases sitting between them. CDR1 is MDHEN, CDR2 SYDVKM, per germline. The CDR3 DNA sequence: TGTGCCAGCAGTTTTGGGGACACCGTAAACTATGGCTACACCTTC. This encodes CASSFGDTVNYGYTF.

V gene TRBV27 combines with J gene TRBJ1-5, with a tentative D call TRBD1 (5 bases). Germline CDR1 and CDR2: MNHEY and SMNVEV (reference sequence). V lost 5 bases and J lost 7, with 12 bases in between. This CDR3 comprises 13 residues. The CDR3 spells CASSIQGRQPQHF. The CDR3 DNA reads TGTGCCAGCAGTATTCAGGGTCGGCAGCCCCAGCATTTT.

The CDR3 is CASSLGGGQQEQYF. For the CDR3, the DNA is TGCGCCAGCAGCTTGGGGGGAGGCCAACAAGAGCAGTACTTC. The chain carries TRBV5-1 and TRBJ2-7, with a weak D call TRBD2 (6 bases). Germline CDR1 is SGHRS and CDR2 is YFSETQ. The ends were cut back, 0 bases at V and 7 bases at J, with 14 bases in the middle. The CDR3 extends over 14 amino acids.